This TCR beta chain appears in the sequencing data of a study of CD4 T cells in relation to SARS-CoV-2 and coronaviruses. V gave up 5 bases and J gave up 1 base; unmatched junction bases: 3. Germline lookup yields CDR1 SGHAT and CDR2 FQNNGV. The CDR3 contains 15 residues. Method: immunoSEQ multiplex PCR; TCRdb's copy keeps in-frame clones and lacks some. The sample lists under 25,000 clones; 76% were seen once. Concerning this clone itself: Its antigen is undetermined.

The unexposed donors gave CD4+ T cells in about 2010-2019, prior to COVID-19. The cells were cultured for about ten days before CD4+ T cells were isolated. This receptor was obtained from a human donor in good health. Material: CD4+ T cells from PBMCs, cultured in vitro. The V and J genes are TRBV11-2 and TRBJ2-7; the match to TRBD2 covers 12 bases. This CDR3 is CASSNGLAGSYEQYF. DNA for the CDR3: TGTGCCAGCAGCAACGGACTAGCGGGGTCCTACGAGCAGTACTTC. Full variable domain (missing parts from reference TRBV11-2 and TRBJ2-7): EAGVAQSPRYKIIEKRQSVAFWCNPISGHATLYWYQQILGQGPKLLIQFQNNGVVDDSQLPKDRFSAERLKGVDSTLKIQPAKLEDSAVYLCASSNGLAGSYEQYFGPGTRLTVT.